A single sample is the source of the 30 T cell receptor beta chains below, sequenced in a study of OX40 agonist ivuxolimab in advanced cancers. Libraries were prepared by immunoSEQ multiplex PCR; TCRdb keeps only in-frame clonotypes and omits some of them. The data contain nearly 70,000 clones, roughly 84% of them seen just once; the ten biggest clones take up over 5%. Sequencing was performed on CD4+ or CD8+ T cells sorted from blood, taken in a trial of the OX40 agonist ivuxolimab. The receptors come from an adult with an advanced solid tumor such as melanoma, head and neck, liver or kidney cancer.

The chain has TRBV19 and TRBJ2-5; 9 nucleotides line up with TRBD1. Germline V CDR1 and CDR2: LNHDA, SQIVND (reference sequence). This CDR3 has 15 residues. Trimming at V came to 7 bases and at J to 5 bases, leaving 11 bases not matched to a gene. The CDR3 coding sequence is TGTGCCAGTACCGAGGGACAGGGTACTAGGGAGACCCAGTACTTC. Translated: CASTEGQGTRETQYF. The full variable domain, completed using reference TRBV19 and TRBJ2-5, is DGGITQSPKYLFRKEGQNVTLSCEQNLNHDAMYWYRQDPGQGLRLIYYSQIVNDFQKGDIAEGYSVSREKKESFPLTVTSAQKNPTAFYLCASTEGQGTRETQYFGPGTRLLVL.

The rearrangement uses TRBV18 and TRBJ1-1; no clear D. Germline V gene sequence: CDR1 KGHSH, CDR2 LQKENI. CDR3 length: 14 amino acids. V was clipped by 1 base and J by 0 bases, with 6 bases between them. The CDR3 loop reads CASSPLSMNTEAFF. CDR3 coding DNA: TGTGCCAGCTCACCACTAAGTATGAACACTGAAGCTTTCTTT. Filled out from reference TRBV18 and TRBJ1-1, the complete variable domain reads NAGVMQNPRHLVRRRGQEARLRCSPMKGHSHVYWYRQLPEEGLKFMVYLQKENIIDESGMPKERFSAEFPKEGPSILRIQQVVRGDSAAYFCASSPLSMNTEAFFGQGTRLTVV.

This clone was recorded only once. V gene TRBV6-5 combines with J gene TRBJ1-4, with a tentative D call TRBD1 (5 bases). Germline CDR1 reads MNHEY; CDR2 reads SVGAGI. V was shortened by 6 bases and J by 11 bases, with 16 bases between the two germline ends. The CDR3 is made up of 13 amino acids. CDR3 coding DNA: TGTGCCAGCAGGGTCGGGGGGGTGGGTAAACTGTTTTTT. It translates to CASRVGGVGKLFF.

The chain is built from TRBV5-1 and TRBJ2-5; possibly TRBD2 for D (5 bases). Trimming cost V 5 bases and J 4 bases, with 12 bases left between them. The germline V gene has CDR1 SGHRS and CDR2 YFSETQ. CDR3 length equals 13 residues. In nucleotides, the CDR3 is TGCGCCAGCAGTAACCTAGCAGCAGAGACCCAGTACTTC. Amino acid sequence: CASSNLAAETQYF.

The chain employs TRBV9 and TRBJ2-7; TRBD1 aligns across 9 bases. The ends lost 4 bases at V and 5 bases at J; junction bases unmatched: 10. Germline lookup yields CDR1 SGDLS and CDR2 YYNGEE. The CDR3 is 15 residues long. This chain's CDR3 is CASSSGQGSQNEQYF. Here the CDR3 DNA reads TGTGCCAGCAGCTCGGGACAGGGTTCCCAAAACGAGCAGTACTTC.

V usage is TRBV12-5 and J usage is TRBJ2-5, with a possible D match to TRBD1 (6 bases). Matching the DNA end better, TRBJ2-7 makes the J call doubtful. The CDR3 runs 12 residues. CDR1 LGHNT and CDR2 FRNRAP come from the germline V gene. The CDR3 spells CASGPGVYEQYF. As DNA, the CDR3 is TGTGCTAGTGGCCCAGGGGTCTACGAGCAGTACTTC.

The chain joins TRBV5-1 to TRBJ2-7; D gene uncertain. The germline V and J ends were trimmed by 4 bases and 2 bases, with 10 bases remaining between them. CDR1 SGHRS and CDR2 YFSETQ come from the germline V gene. This CDR3 has 13 amino acids. The CDR3 DNA sequence: TGCGCCAGCAGCCCGGACGGAACCTACGAGCAGTACTTC. This codes for CASSPDGTYEQYF.

In this sample, this clone turned up a few times. This chain joins TRBV28 and TRBJ1-5; D possibly corresponds to TRBD1 (6 bases). The CDR3 runs to 14 residues. CDR1 is MDHEN and CDR2 is SYDVKM in the germline V gene. V shed 2 bases and J shed 7 bases, with 12 bases lying between them. This CDR3 is CASSLTGNAQPQHF. CDR3 sequence (DNA): TGTGCCAGCAGTTTAACAGGGAACGCACAGCCCCAGCATTTT.

The chain uses TRBV11-2 and TRBJ2-1, with 11 bases that match TRBD2. Germline trimming cut 5 bases from V and 6 bases from J; bases unmatched to any gene: 6. CDR3 length: 15 residues. Germline CDR1 SGHAT, CDR2 FQNNGV. CDR3 DNA: TGTGCCAGCAGCAAGCTAGCGGGAGGCTTCAATGAGCAGTTCTTC. It codes for CASSKLAGGFNEQFF.

The genes are TRBV4-3 and TRBJ1-4, with D hard to call. V lost 1 base to trimming and J lost 1 base, with 10 bases between them. The CDR3 totals 16 residues. Germline CDR1 and CDR2: LGHNA and YSLEER. The CDR3 region is CASSQARAGTNEKLFF. In DNA form, the CDR3 reads TGCGCCAGCAGCCAAGCTAGGGCAGGAACTAATGAAAAACTGTTTTTT.

This clone is a singleton in its sample. The V and J genes are TRBV9 and TRBJ1-2; D gene ambiguous. V gave up 4 bases and J gave up 4 bases, with 14 bases separating them. Per the germline V gene, CDR1 is SGDLS and CDR2 is YYNGEE. The CDR3 runs 14 residues. The CDR3 bases are TGTGCCAGCAGCCACGGAGCGGAGGTCTATGGCTACACCTTC. Translated: CASSHGAEVYGYTF.

Notes on this clone: The junction differs from germline at one of its ends, possibly a read error. V usage is TRBV7-9 and J usage is TRBJ1-1; a weak D match, TRBD1 (6 bases). CDR1 SEHNR and CDR2 FQNEAQ come from the germline V gene (reference sequence). This CDR3 spans 14 amino acids. CDR3 DNA: TGTGCCAGCAGATTAGACAGGAGGAACACTGAAGCTTTCTTT. This gives the protein CASRLDRRNTEAFF.

The chain joins TRBV5-1 to TRBJ2-7, with TRBD1 matching over 9 bases. The CDR3 is made up of 15 amino acids. Trimming removed 3 bases from V and 2 bases from J; junction bases left unmatched: 6. Germline values: CDR1 SGHRS, CDR2 YFSETQ. The CDR3 loop is CASSSWTGATYEQYF. The CDR3 bases are TGCGCCAGCAGCTCCTGGACAGGGGCCACCTACGAGCAGTACTTC. The full variable domain, with the rest looked up from reference TRBV5-1 and TRBJ2-7, is KAGVTQTPRYLIKTRGQQVTLSCSPISGHRSVSWYQQTPGQGLQFLFEYFSETQRNKGNFPGRFSGRQFSNSRSEMNVSTLELGDSALYLCASSSWTGATYEQYFGPGTRLTVT.

This clone has only a few counts. This chain joins TRBV7-2 and TRBJ2-5, with TRBD2 matching 7 bases. V shed 1 base and J 4 bases; nucleotides not matched to a gene: 15. Germline V gives CDR1 SGHTA, CDR2 FQGNSA. There are 18 residues in the CDR3. The CDR3 DNA follows: TGTGCCAGCAGCTTAGATTTCGGACTCGCGGGAGTTTTAGAGACCCAGTACTTC. Amino acid sequence: CASSLDFGLAGVLETQYF.

V is TRBV5-1 and J is TRBJ1-2, with D unclear. V was cut by 0 bases and J by 2 bases, with 8 bases left in between. The CDR3 covers 14 residues. Germline-derived CDR1 and CDR2 are SGHRS and YFSETQ. The CDR3 loop is CASSLGVGNYGYTF. CDR3 sequence (DNA): TGCGCCAGCAGCTTGGGGGTGGGAAACTATGGCTACACCTTC.

J is TRBJ1-5 and V is TRBV6-5; D is unclear. Germline CDR1 MNHEY, CDR2 SVGAGI. CDR3 size: 13 residues. The V gene lost 2 bases and the J gene lost 4 bases, with 6 bases spanning the gap. In DNA form, the CDR3 reads TGTGCCAGCAGTTACAAACAGAATCAGCCCCAGCATTTT. Its protein product is CASSYKQNQPQHF.

This chain links TRBV27 with TRBJ2-6, with D perhaps TRBD2 (5 bases). The V end lost 6 bases, the J end lost 0 bases, and 6 bases lay between the germline ends. This CDR3 is built from 14 residues. Germline V lookup: CDR1 MNHEY, CDR2 SMNVEV (reference sequence). This CDR3 reads CASSAGSGANVLTF. CDR3 coding DNA: TGTGCCAGCAGCGCGGGCTCTGGGGCCAACGTCCTGACTTTC.

The genes are TRBV9 and TRBJ1-4, with TRBD1 as a possible D gene (6 bases). V was trimmed by 4 bases and J by 8 bases, leaving 18 bases between them. This CDR3 comprises 15 residues. Germline CDR1 SGDLS, CDR2 YYNGEE. DNA for the CDR3: TGTGCCAGCAGCCGACGGCCAATTAGGGGGGAAAAACTGTTTTTT. Amino acid sequence: CASSRRPIRGEKLFF. The whole variable domain, remainder taken from reference TRBV9 and TRBJ1-4, is DSGVTQTPKHLITATGQRVTLRCSPRSGDLSVYWYQQSLDQGLQFLIQYYNGEERAKGNILERFSAQQFPDLHSELNLSSLELGDSALYFCASSRRPIRGEKLFFGSGTQLSVL.

This clone was observed once. Mismatch with germline at one junction end may stem from a read error. The chain has TRBV7-2 and TRBJ1-3; D call uncertain. Germline lookup yields CDR1 SGHTA and CDR2 FQGNSA. This CDR3 is built from 15 residues. The CDR3 spells CASSQDSSTGNTIYF. For the CDR3, the DNA is TGCGCCAGCAGCCAAGATAGTTCTACTGGAAACACCATATATTTT.

The V and J genes are TRBV6-6 and TRBJ1-1, with D maybe TRBD1 (5 bases). Between the trimmed V and J ends, which lost 0 bases and 11 bases, there was a span of 16 bases. The germline gives CDR1 MNHNY, CDR2 SVGAGI (reference sequence). This CDR3 is built from 14 residues. The CDR3 region is CASSYSSQGRVAFF. The DNA of the CDR3 is TGTGCCAGCAGTTACTCGAGCCAGGGAAGGGTTGCTTTCTTT.

The chain is built from TRBV6-6 and TRBJ1-5, with no clear D. The germline V gene encodes CDR1 MNHNY and CDR2 SVGAGI (reference sequence). V was shortened by 6 bases and J by 1 base, with 4 bases between the two germline ends. This CDR3 has 12 residues. The CDR3 coding sequence is TGTGCCAGCAGGGACAGCAATCAGCCCCAGCATTTT. This codes for CASRDSNQPQHF.

The chain couples TRBV4-1 to TRBJ2-2; D may be TRBD1 (5 bases). Germline CDR1 is MGHRA and CDR2 is YSYEKL. Trimming pared 8 bases from V and 3 bases from J, leaving 16 bases between. CDR3 length: 15 amino acids. DNA for the CDR3: TGCGCCAGCGGTGATACAGGTTGGGACACCGGGGAGCTGTTTTTT. This gives the protein CASGDTGWDTGELFF.

The count of this clone is one. The chain's CDR3 is CASRARAAGPGELFF. The CDR3 DNA reads as TGTGCCAGCAGAGCGCGGGCCGCCGGCCCCGGGGAGCTGTTTTTT. The V and J genes are TRBV2 and TRBJ2-2; D perhaps matches TRBD2 (5 bases). Germline-derived CDR1 and CDR2 are SNHLY and FYNNEI. Trimming took off 6 bases at V and 6 bases at J, with 17 bases between the two ends. The CDR3 spans 15 residues.

The chain is built from TRBV18 and TRBJ2-2, with D tentatively TRBD1 (5 bases). V was clipped by 3 bases and J by 0 bases, with 8 bases between them. The germline CDR1 and CDR2 sequences are KGHSH and LQKENI. CDR3 size: 15 residues. The CDR3 loop reads CASSPGQANTGELFF. In DNA, the CDR3 is TGTGCCAGCTCACCGGGGCAGGCGAACACCGGGGAGCTGTTTTTT.

This chain uses TRBV11-1 with TRBJ2-7; the match to TRBD1 covers 8 bases. CDR1 and CDR2 (germline): SGHAT, FQDESV (reference sequence). J gave up 7 bases and V 5 bases, and 10 bases lay outside the gene matches. This CDR3 region has 14 residues. The CDR3 loop reads CASSLYRGMREQYF. DNA for the CDR3: TGTGCCAGCAGCCTGTACAGGGGGATGAGGGAGCAGTACTTC.

The V gene is TRBV5-8, the J gene TRBJ1-5; 10 nucleotides align to TRBD1. The V gene end was trimmed by 3 bases and the J gene end by 2 bases; junction bases not matched to a gene: 8. CDR3 size: 17 residues. CDR1 and CDR2 from the germline V gene are SGHTS and YDEGEE. CDR3 amino acids: CASSSGTGEFGNQPQHF. The CDR3 DNA reads TGTGCCAGCAGCTCCGGGACAGGGGAATTTGGCAATCAGCCCCAGCATTTT.

J is TRBJ1-1 and V is TRBV5-4; D uncertain. The germline gives CDR1 SGHNT, CDR2 YYREEE (reference sequence). The V end lost 1 base, the J end lost 4 bases, and 2 bases lay between the germline ends. The CDR3 is 11 amino acids. CDR3 sequence reads: CASSLSTEAFF. The CDR3 nucleotides read TGTGCCAGCAGCTTGTCCACTGAAGCTTTCTTT.

This chain uses TRBV6-5 with TRBJ1-1; 12 nucleotides match TRBD1. V lost 6 bases to trimming and J lost 6 bases; unmatched junction nucleotides: 8. Germline CDR1 MNHEY, CDR2 SVGAGI. CDR3 length equals 15 residues. In nucleotides, the CDR3 is TGTGCCAGCAGCGCCGGGACAGGGGGCTCCTCTGAAGCTTTCTTT. This sequence encodes CASSAGTGGSSEAFF.

The chain carries TRBV10-3 and TRBJ2-3; 14 positions agree with TRBD2. V lost 6 bases and J lost 3; bases outside the gene matches: 17. CDR1 is ENHRY and CDR2 is SYGVKD in the germline V gene. CDR3 size: 20 residues. The DNA of the CDR3 is TGTGCCATCAGGGCATCATTTGGGACTAGCGGGGGAGTAGATACAGATACGCAGTATTTT. Residues: CAIRASFGTSGGVDTDTQYF.

The table lists this clone with a count of one. V and J are TRBV30 and TRBJ1-5; the D gene is possibly TRBD1 (6 bases). There are 16 residues in the CDR3. Trimming took 2 bases from V and 4 from J, leaving 18 bases between them. CDR1 and CDR2 from the germline V gene are GTSNPN and SVGIG (reference sequence). CDR3 amino acids: CAWSTRRTVPNQPQHF. CDR3 DNA: TGTGCCTGGAGTACCAGGAGGACAGTTCCGAATCAGCCCCAGCATTTT.